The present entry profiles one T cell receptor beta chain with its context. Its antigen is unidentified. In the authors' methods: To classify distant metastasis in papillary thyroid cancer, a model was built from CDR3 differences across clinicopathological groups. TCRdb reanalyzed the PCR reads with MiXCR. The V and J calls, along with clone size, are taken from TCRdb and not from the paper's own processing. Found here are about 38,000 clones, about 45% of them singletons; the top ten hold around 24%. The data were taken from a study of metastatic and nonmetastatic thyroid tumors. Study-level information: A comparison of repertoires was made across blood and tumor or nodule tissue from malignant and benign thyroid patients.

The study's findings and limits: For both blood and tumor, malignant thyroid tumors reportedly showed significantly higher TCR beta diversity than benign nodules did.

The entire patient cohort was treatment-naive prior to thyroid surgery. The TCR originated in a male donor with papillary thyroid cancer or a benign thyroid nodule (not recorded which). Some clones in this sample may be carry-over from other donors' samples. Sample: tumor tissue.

In nucleotides, the CDR3 is TGTGCCAGCAGTGAAGTAGGGGGCCCTATCGATACGCAGTATTTT. As protein: CASSEVGGPIDTQYF. The V call is TRBV6-1, the J call TRBJ2-3; 7 bases are shared with TRBD1. From germline, CDR1 is MNHNS and CDR2 SASEGT. The CDR3 sequence is 15 residues long. Unmatched junction bases numbered 7, after V lost 1 base and J lost 6 bases.